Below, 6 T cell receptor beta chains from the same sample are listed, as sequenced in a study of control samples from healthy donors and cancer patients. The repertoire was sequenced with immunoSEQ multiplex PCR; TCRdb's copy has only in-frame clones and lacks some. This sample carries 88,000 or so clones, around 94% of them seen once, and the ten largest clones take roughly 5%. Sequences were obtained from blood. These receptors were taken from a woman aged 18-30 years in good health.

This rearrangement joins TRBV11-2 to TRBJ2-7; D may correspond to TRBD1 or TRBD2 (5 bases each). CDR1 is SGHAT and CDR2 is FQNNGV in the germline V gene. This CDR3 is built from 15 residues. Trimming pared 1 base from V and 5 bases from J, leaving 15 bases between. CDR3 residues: CASSLVGVGMDEQYF. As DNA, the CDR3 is TGTGCCAGCAGCTTAGTGGGGGTCGGGATGGACGAGCAGTACTTC.

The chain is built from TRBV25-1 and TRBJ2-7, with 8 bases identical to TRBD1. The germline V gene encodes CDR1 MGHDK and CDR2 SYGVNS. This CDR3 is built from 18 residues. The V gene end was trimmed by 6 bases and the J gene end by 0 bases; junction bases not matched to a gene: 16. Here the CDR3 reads CASSYTPTGDGSSYEQYF. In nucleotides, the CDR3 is TGTGCCAGCAGCTACACCCCGACAGGGGACGGGAGCTCCTACGAGCAGTACTTC.

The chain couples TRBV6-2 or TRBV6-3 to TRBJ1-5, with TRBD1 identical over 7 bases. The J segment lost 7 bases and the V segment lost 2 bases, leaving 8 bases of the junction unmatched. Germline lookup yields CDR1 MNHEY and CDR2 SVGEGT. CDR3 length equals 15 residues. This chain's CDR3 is CASSYGRGGGQPQHF. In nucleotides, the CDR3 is TGTGCCAGCAGTTACGGCAGGGGGGGCGGCCAGCCCCAGCATTTT.

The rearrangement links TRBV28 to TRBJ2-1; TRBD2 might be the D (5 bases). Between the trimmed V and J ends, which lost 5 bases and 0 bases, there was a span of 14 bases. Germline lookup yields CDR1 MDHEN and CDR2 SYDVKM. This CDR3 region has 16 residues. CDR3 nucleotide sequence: TGTGCCAGCAGTGGGAGACGAGCGGACTCCTACAATGAGCAGTTCTTC. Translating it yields CASSGRRADSYNEQFF.

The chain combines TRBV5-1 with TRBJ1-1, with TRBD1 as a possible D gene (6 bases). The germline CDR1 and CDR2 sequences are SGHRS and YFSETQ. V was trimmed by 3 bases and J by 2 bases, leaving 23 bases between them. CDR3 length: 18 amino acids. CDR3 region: CASSSNLRGSGPNTEAFF. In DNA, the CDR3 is TGCGCCAGCAGCTCAAACCTCAGGGGCAGCGGCCCTAACACTGAAGCTTTCTTT.

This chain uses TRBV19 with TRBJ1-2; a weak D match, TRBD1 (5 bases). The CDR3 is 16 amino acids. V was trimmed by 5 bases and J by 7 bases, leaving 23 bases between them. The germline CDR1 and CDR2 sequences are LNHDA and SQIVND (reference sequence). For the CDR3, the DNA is TGTGCCAGTAGTCCGGGACCATCGGGTTACGGTCTTGGCTACACCTTC. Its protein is CASSPGPSGYGLGYTF.